This T cell receptor beta chain was captured by sequencing in a study of blood T cells in healthy people across ages. Trimming stripped 6 bases from V and 0 bases from J, with 9 bases between. This CDR3 is 14 amino acids long. Through a sample-barcoded 5' primer and a J-beta primer mix, a second PCR was run for 7 to 11 cycles. TCRdb used MiXCR to reprocess the 5' RACE reads, holding one entry per CDR3 protein. The top ten clones hold 13% of a sample with approximately 940,000 distinct CDR3 sequences, roughly 43% of them seen once. Sequencing input: blood. The rearrangement links TRBV12-3 or TRBV12-4 to TRBJ2-1; no clear D gene. This TCR was sampled from a man younger than 40 in good health. CDR3 nucleotide sequence: TGTGCCAGCAGGACCAGGACCTCCTACAATGAGCAGTTCTTC. Translation: CASRTRTSYNEQFF.